The next 6 T cell receptor beta chains were all read from a single sample in a study of blood T cell repertoires in COVID-19. Profiled with immunoSEQ multiplex PCR; TCRdb holds only in-frame clones, not every one. Found here are roughly 190,000 clones, roughly 82% of them singletons; the top ten hold around 5.2%. The sequenced material came from PBMCs or T cells enriched from blood (not recorded which). Receptors were obtained from a woman aged 60-75 years with acute COVID-19.

The rearrangement uses TRBV14 and TRBJ1-2; unclear D gene. CDR3 size: 13 residues. Germline V gene lookup returns CDR1 SGHDN and CDR2 FVKESK. V was shortened by 3 bases and J by 4 bases, with 9 bases between the two germline ends. CDR3 sequence reads: CASSHRVLYGYTF. DNA of the CDR3: TGTGCCAGCAGCCATCGGGTCCTCTATGGCTACACCTTC.

The sample holds a few counts of this clone. This sequence joins TRBV28 and TRBJ2-2; weak D call: TRBD1 (6 bases). V lost 5 bases, J lost 4 bases, and 23 bases lay in between. The germline CDR1 and CDR2 sequences are MDHEN and SYDVKM. The CDR3 length is 18 residues. CDR3 amino acids: CASSPGQLAGTSTGELFF. DNA of the CDR3: TGTGCCAGCAGTCCCGGACAGTTGGCTGGAACCTCCACCGGGGAGCTGTTTTTT.

CDR3 residues: CASSPFSGRAYNEQFF. DNA for the CDR3: TGTGCCAGCAGCCCCTTTAGCGGGAGGGCCTACAATGAGCAGTTCTTC. V usage is TRBV11-3 and J usage is TRBJ2-1; 11 nucleotides agree with TRBD2. The CDR3 has 16 residues. Germline lookup yields CDR1 SGHNT and CDR2 YENEEA. The V segment lost 5 bases and the J segment 2 bases; nucleotides outside the gene matches: 5.

V and J are TRBV9 and TRBJ2-3; D perhaps matches TRBD2 (5 bases). Germline lookup yields CDR1 SGDLS and CDR2 YYNGEE. This CDR3 comprises 17 residues. Trimming removed 0 bases from V and 4 bases from J, with 18 bases in between. CDR3 nucleotides: TGTGCCAGCAGCGTAGACCCCCCTCGGGGAGTATCAGATACGCAGTATTTT. Translating it yields CASSVDPPRGVSDTQYF.

The chain couples TRBV11-2 to TRBJ2-5, with D unresolved. From germline, CDR1 is SGHAT and CDR2 FQNNGV. The CDR3 length is 12 residues. V was pared by 0 bases and J by 9 bases, with 8 bases between. The CDR3: CASSLDRQAQYF. The CDR3 DNA follows: TGTGCCAGCAGCTTAGATCGGCAGGCCCAGTACTTC. Complete variable domain (other parts from reference TRBV11-2 and TRBJ2-5): EAGVAQSPRYKIIEKRQSVAFWCNPISGHATLYWYQQILGQGPKLLIQFQNNGVVDDSQLPKDRFSAERLKGVDSTLKIQPAKLEDSAVYLCASSLDRQAQYFGPGTRLLVL.

This clone was seen once. The chain carries TRBV19 and TRBJ1-5; TRBD1 might be the D (6 bases). Germline V gene sequence: CDR1 LNHDA, CDR2 SQIVND (reference sequence). CDR3 length equals 15 residues. V was clipped by 7 bases and J by 1 base, with 14 bases between them. The CDR3 is CASKAGAGSNQPQHF. The CDR3 nucleotides read TGTGCCAGTAAGGCGGGGGCAGGGAGCAATCAGCCCCAGCATTTT.